The subject of this entry is one TCR beta chain. The data derive from a study of blood T cell repertoires in COVID-19. Study summary: Specimens from acute and convalescent COVID-19 originated in the United States, Italy and Spain.

Source study methods: By means of reference gene primer amplification, nucleated cell counts were estimated. Clones were read by immunoSEQ multiplex PCR, and TCRdb kept only the in-frame ones, dropping some. D and trimming were read from the DNA, whereas the V and J calls and clone size are those reported in that table. The sample lists some 100,000 clones; roughly nine tenths were seen once. The CDR3 has 14 amino acids. V was shortened by 0 bases and J by 3 bases, with 9 bases between the two germline ends. Germline assignment: CDR1 SGHRS and CDR2 YFSETQ. The receptor was derived from a man in his 60s with acute or convalescent COVID-19. Source material: peripheral blood. The chain employs TRBV5-1 and TRBJ1-2; D is undetermined. The CDR3 reads CASSLGGYDYGYTF. The CDR3 nucleotides are TGCGCCAGCAGCTTGGGAGGTTACGACTATGGCTACACCTTC.